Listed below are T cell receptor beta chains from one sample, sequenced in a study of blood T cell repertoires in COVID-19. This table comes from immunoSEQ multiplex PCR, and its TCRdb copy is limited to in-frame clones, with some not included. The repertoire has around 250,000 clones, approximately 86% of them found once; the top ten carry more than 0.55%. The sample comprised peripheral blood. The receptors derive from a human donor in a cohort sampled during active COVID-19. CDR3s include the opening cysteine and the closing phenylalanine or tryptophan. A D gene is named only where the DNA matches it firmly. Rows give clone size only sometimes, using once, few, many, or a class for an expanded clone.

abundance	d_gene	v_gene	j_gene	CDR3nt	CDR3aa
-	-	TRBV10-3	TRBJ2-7	TGTGCCATCAGTGAGTATACCTACGAGCAGTACTTC	CAISEYTYEQYF
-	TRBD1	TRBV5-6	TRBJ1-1	TGTGCCAGCAGCCCAGGGGGCAGCACTGAAGCTTTCTTT	CASSPGGSTEAFF
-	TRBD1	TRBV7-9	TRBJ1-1	TGTGCCAGCAGCCGCGGGACAGATGAAGCTTTCTTT	CASSRGTDEAFF
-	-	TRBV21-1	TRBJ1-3	TGTGCCAGCAGCATCGAGACAGGCTCTGGAAACACCATATATTTT	CASSIETGSGNTIYF
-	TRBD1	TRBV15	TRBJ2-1	TGTGCCACCAGCAGACGTCACAGGGGGCGCCTAGATGAGCAGTTCTTC	CATSRRHRGRLDEQFF
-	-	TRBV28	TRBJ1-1	TGTGCCAGCAGATTTGGACGGGAGACCACTGAAGCTTTCTTT	CASRFGRETTEAFF
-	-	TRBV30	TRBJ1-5	TGTGCCTGGAGTGGGGGGGGCCGAGAGCCCCAGCATTTT	CAWSGGGREPQHF
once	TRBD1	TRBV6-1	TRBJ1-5	TGTGCCAGCAGTGAAGTTTTAGCCCGGACAGGGAATCAGCCCCAGCATTTT	CASSEVLARTGNQPQHF
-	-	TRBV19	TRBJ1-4	TGTGCCAGTAGTATAGGGACAGTGGCGGCCCACGCGCTTACCGCAACTAATGAAAAACTGTTTTTT	CASSIGTVAAHALTATNEKLFF
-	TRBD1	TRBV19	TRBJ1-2	TGTGCCAGTAATAACCGGGACAGGGGCTGGTATGGCTACACCTTC	CASNNRDRGWYGYTF
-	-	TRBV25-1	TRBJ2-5	TGTGCCAGCAGTGAGTCTAGGTTTCAGGAGACCCAGTACTTC	CASSESRFQETQYF
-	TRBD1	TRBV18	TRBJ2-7	TGTGCCAGCTCACCTTACCGGGACAGGGTCTCCTACGAGCAGTACTTC	CASSPYRDRVSYEQYF
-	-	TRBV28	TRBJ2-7	TGTGCCAGCAGTCCGCCGGGACTCTCCTACGAGCAGTACTTC	CASSPPGLSYEQYF
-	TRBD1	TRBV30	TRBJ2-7	TGTGCCTGGAGCGGGGGACAGGGGAGGTCCTACGAGCAGTACTTC	CAWSGGQGRSYEQYF
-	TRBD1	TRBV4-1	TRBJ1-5	TGCGCCAGCAGCCAAGAGGGGAGGACAGGGGTGAGGCCCCAGCATTTT	CASSQEGRTGVRPQHF
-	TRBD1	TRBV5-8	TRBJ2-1	TGTGCCAGCAGCTTGGGTCCCGGACAGGGTGTCGAGCAGTTCTTC	CASSLGPGQGVEQFF
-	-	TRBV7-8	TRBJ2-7	TGTGCCAGCAGCTTCCCGAGCTCCTACGAGCAGTACTTC	CASSFPSSYEQYF
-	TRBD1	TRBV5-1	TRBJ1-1	TGCGCCAGCAGCTATGACAGGGGTAGAAACACTGAAGCTTTCTTT	CASSYDRGRNTEAFF
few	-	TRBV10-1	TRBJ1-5	TGCGCCAGCAGTGAGGGAGATGTGTCGAATAGCAATCAGCCCCAGCATTTT	CASSEGDVSNSNQPQHF
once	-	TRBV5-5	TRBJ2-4	TGTGCCAGCAGCTACTCACAAACTAAAAGGGGTATAGCCAAAAACATTCAGTACTTC	CASSYSQTKRGIAKNIQYF
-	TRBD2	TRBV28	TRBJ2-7	TGTGCCAGCAGTCTACCCTCCGGACTAGCGGGATACGAGCAGTACTTC	CASSLPSGLAGYEQYF
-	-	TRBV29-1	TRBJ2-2	TGCAGCGCTTCCGGGACTTCCAACACCGGGGAGCTGTTTTTT	CSASGTSNTGELFF
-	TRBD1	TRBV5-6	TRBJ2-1	TGTGCCAGCAGCTTGGGCATGACAGGGGGCACTAATGAGCAGTTCTTC	CASSLGMTGGTNEQFF
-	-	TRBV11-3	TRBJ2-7	TGTGCCAGCAGCCACTACAACTACGAGCAGTACTTC	CASSHYNYEQYF
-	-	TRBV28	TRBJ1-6	TGTGCCAGCATAGGCAACAGGCGAAATTCACCCCTCCACTTT	CASIGNRRNSPLHF
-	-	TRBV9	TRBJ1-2	TGTGCCAGCAGCGTAGTTGAGGGACTAAACTATGGCTACACCTTC	CASSVVEGLNYGYTF
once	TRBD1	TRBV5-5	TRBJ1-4	TGTGCCAGCAGCTCGGACAGGGTAGGGATCTTAGCAACTAATGAAAAACTGTTTTTT	CASSSDRVGILATNEKLFF
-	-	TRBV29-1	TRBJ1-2	TGCAGCGTGGGTAAGACAGGCGGGGGCTATGGCTACACCTTC	CSVGKTGGGYGYTF
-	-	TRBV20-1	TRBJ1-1	TGCAGTGCTAGTTCGGGGGAAGGGATGAACACTGAAGCTTTCTTT	CSASSGEGMNTEAFF
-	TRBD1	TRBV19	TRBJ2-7	TGTGCCAGTGCGGACAGGGGGCCGCTGGACGAGCAGTACTTC	CASADRGPLDEQYF
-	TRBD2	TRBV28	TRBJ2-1	TGTGCCAGCAGTTACCCCCGGCTGGGAGGGAGTTCCAACAATGAGCAGTTCTTC	CASSYPRLGGSSNNEQFF
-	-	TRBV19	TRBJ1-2	TGTGCCAGTATCGGCGGGGGGGCCTATGGCTACACCTTC	CASIGGGAYGYTF
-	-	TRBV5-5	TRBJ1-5	TGTGCCAGCAGCTCGGAGGGCTATAGCAATCAGCCCCAGCATTTT	CASSSEGYSNQPQHF
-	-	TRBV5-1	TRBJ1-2	TGCGCCAGCAGCTTGGAACAGGGAGTGTATGGCTACACCTTC	CASSLEQGVYGYTF
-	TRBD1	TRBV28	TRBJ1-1	TGTGCCAGCAGCCAGGGGGTAGAAGCTTTCTTT	CASSQGVEAFF
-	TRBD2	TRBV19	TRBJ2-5	TGTGCCAGTAGTCGCGGTAGCGGGGGGGTGGAGACCCAGTACTTC	CASSRGSGGVETQYF
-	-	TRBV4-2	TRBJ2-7	TGTGCCAGCAGCCCTGGGGGCGCGGTTTACGACGAGCAGTACTTC	CASSPGGAVYDEQYF
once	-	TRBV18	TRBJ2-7	TGTGCCAGCTCACCCCCGACAGGCCTGAGTTCCTACGAGCAGTACTTC	CASSPPTGLSSYEQYF
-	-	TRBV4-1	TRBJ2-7	TGCGCCAGCAAAGGACTTGGCTACGAGCAGTACTTC	CASKGLGYEQYF
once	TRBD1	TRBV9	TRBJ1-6	TGTGCCAGCAGCCCCGGACAGGGGAGATCACCCCTCCACTTT	CASSPGQGRSPLHF
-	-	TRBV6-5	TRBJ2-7	TGTGCCAGCAGCCAAAGCCCGGGGAGCTCCTACGAGCAGTACTTC	CASSQSPGSSYEQYF
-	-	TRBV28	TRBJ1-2	TGTGCCAGCAGAGCCGGAGGCCGAGCTAACTATGGCTACACCTTC	CASRAGGRANYGYTF
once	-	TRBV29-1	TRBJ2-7	TGCAGCGCCATGCTAGAGGACAAGGGTTACTACGAGCAGTACTTC	CSAMLEDKGYYEQYF
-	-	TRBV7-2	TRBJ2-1	TGTGCCAGCAGCCTCCAGGTCGGGGAGATCAGAAATGAGCAGTTCTTC	CASSLQVGEIRNEQFF
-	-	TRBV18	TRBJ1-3	TGTGCCAGCTCACGTGAGAATGGAAACACCATATATTTT	CASSRENGNTIYF
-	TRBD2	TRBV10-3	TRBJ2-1	TGTGCCACGAGACACCTCCGGGAGGACAATGAGCAGTTCTTC	CATRHLREDNEQFF
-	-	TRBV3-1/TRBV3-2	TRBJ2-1	TGTGCCAGCAGCCAAGCTAGCGTTGAGCAGTTCTTC	CASSQASVEQFF
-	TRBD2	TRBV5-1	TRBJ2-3	TGCGCCAGCAGCCTAGGACTAGCGGGTGCGGCAGATACGCAGTATTTT	CASSLGLAGAADTQYF
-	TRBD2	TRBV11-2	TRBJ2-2	TGTGCCAGCTCCTGGGGGGGGATAGGAACCGGGGAGCTGTTTTTT	CASSWGGIGTGELFF
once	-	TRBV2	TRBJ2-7	TGTGCCAGCAGTGCGCGGGTTGCCTACGAGCAGTACTTC	CASSARVAYEQYF
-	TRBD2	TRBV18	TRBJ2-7	TGTGCCAGCTCACAACGACTAGCGGGGGAGCTTGGCGAGCAGTACTTC	CASSQRLAGELGEQYF
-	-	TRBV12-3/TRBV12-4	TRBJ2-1	TGTGCCAGCAGTTTGCCAGGGGCCAATGAGCAGTTCTTC	CASSLPGANEQFF
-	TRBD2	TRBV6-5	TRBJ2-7	TGTGCCAGCGCGGCGGGAGGTGGGGACGAGCAGTACTTC	CASAAGGGDEQYF
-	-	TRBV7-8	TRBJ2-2	TGTGCCAGCAGCTTAGTAGACAGAGTTAACGGGGAGCTGTTTTTT	CASSLVDRVNGELFF
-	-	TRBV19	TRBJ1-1	TGTGCCAGTAGTATCGGACAGAGGAACACTGAAGCTTTCTTT	CASSIGQRNTEAFF
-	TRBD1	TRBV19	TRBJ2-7	TGTGCCAGTAGTATGGGTTATGGGACAGGGGCACCCTACGAGCAGTACTTC	CASSMGYGTGAPYEQYF
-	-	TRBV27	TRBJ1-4	TGTGCCAGCTCCGGACTGGGAATTAGTGAGAAACTGTTTTTT	CASSGLGISEKLFF